Shown below are 7 T cell receptor beta chains from a single sample sequenced in a study of OX40 agonist ivuxolimab in advanced cancers. Generated by immunoSEQ multiplex PCR, the TCRdb table keeps only in-frame clones and is missing some. The table lists around 70,000 clones, roughly 84% of them singletons. Sequences were derived from CD4+ or CD8+ T cells sorted from blood, sampled in a trial of the OX40 agonist ivuxolimab. These TCRs come from an adult with an advanced solid tumor such as melanoma, head and neck, liver or kidney cancer.

A single count supports this clone. This chain uses TRBV19 with TRBJ1-4; D is undetermined. This CDR3 is built from 14 residues. Trimming pared 2 bases from V and 0 bases from J, leaving 4 bases between. Germline V gene sequence: CDR1 LNHDA, CDR2 SQIVND (reference sequence). CDR3 in DNA: TGTGCCAGTAGTATAAGTGCAACTAATGAAAAACTGTTTTTT. Translated: CASSISATNEKLFF.

The chain joins TRBV28 to TRBJ2-3; D might be TRBD2 (5 bases). This CDR3 is built from 13 residues. CDR1 and CDR2 from the germline V gene are MDHEN and SYDVKM. The V end lost 9 bases, the J end lost 0 bases, and 10 bases lay between the germline ends. The DNA for the CDR3 is TGTGCCAGTATAGCGACTAGCACAGATACGCAGTATTTT. It codes for CASIATSTDTQYF.

The rearrangement joins TRBV5-5 to TRBJ2-1; 12 bases agree with TRBD2. The CDR3 is 17 residues long. After removal of 3 bases from V and 8 bases from J, the junction contained 12 bases not matched to a gene. CDR1 SGHKS and CDR2 YYEKEE come from the germline V gene (reference sequence). The CDR3 DNA sequence: TGTGCCAGCAGCTCTCCGCCTGGACTAGCGGGAAGCCATGAGCAGTTCTTC. Amino acid sequence: CASSSPPGLAGSHEQFF.

The J gene is TRBJ1-5, the V gene TRBV19, with 10 bases that match TRBD1. The CDR3 sequence is 15 residues long. Looked up from germline, CDR1 is LNHDA and CDR2 is SQIVND (reference sequence). V trimming: 6 bases; J trimming: 7 bases; junction bases outside the gene matches: 9. The CDR3 coding sequence is TGTGCCAGTAGGTTATCGCGACAGGGGGCCCAGCCCCAGCATTTT. Its translation is CASRLSRQGAQPQHF. The entire variable domain, with the rest obtained from reference TRBV19 and TRBJ1-5, is as follows: DGGITQSPKYLFRKEGQNVTLSCEQNLNHDAMYWYRQDPGQGLRLIYYSQIVNDFQKGDIAEGYSVSREKKESFPLTVTSAQKNPTAFYLCASRLSRQGAQPQHFGDGTRLSIL.

This rearrangement joins TRBV5-6 to TRBJ1-2; D is perhaps TRBD1 (6 bases). The CDR3 sequence is 15 residues long. V lost 0 bases and J lost 3, with 12 bases in between. Germline V gene data show CDR1 as SGHDT and CDR2 as YYEEEE. This CDR3 reads CASSLVGGIDYGYTF. As DNA, the CDR3 is TGTGCCAGCAGCTTGGTAGGGGGGATCGACTATGGCTACACCTTC.

The J gene is TRBJ1-2, the V gene TRBV5-1, with D tentatively TRBD1 (6 bases). Germline V gene lookup returns CDR1 SGHRS and CDR2 YFSETQ. V was cut by 0 bases and J by 6 bases, with 9 bases left in between. This CDR3 region has 13 residues. Written as DNA, the CDR3 is TGCGCCAGCAGCTTGGCCGAGGGGGATGGCTACACCTTC. Protein: CASSLAEGDGYTF.

The chain joins TRBV29-1 to TRBJ2-5; D may be TRBD1 or TRBD2 (7 bases each). Trimming left V 6 bases short and J 0 bases short, with 14 bases between. The CDR3 is 14 residues long. CDR1 and CDR2 (germline): SQVTM, ANQGSEA. The CDR3 DNA reads TGCAGCGTAACCCCAGGGGGGGACCAAGAGACCCAGTACTTC. Its translation: CSVTPGGDQETQYF.